The 16 T cell receptor beta chains reported below all come from one sample, sequenced in a study of identical twins. TCRdb reanalysed the 5' RACE reads using MiXCR and keeps one entry per CDR3 protein. The sample includes 690,000 or so distinct CDR3 sequences, 5.5% to 6.5% of them seen just once. The source material was naive T cells sorted from blood. These receptors were taken from a man aged 18 to 29 in good health.

The chain joins TRBV24-1 to TRBJ2-5; possible D gene TRBD1, 5 bases. This CDR3 spans 16 amino acids. Trimming stripped 0 bases from V and 4 bases from J, with 14 bases between. Germline assignment: CDR1 KGHDR and CDR2 SFDVKD. CDR3 sequence: CATSDLHQGWGETQYF. CDR3 DNA: TGTGCCACCAGTGATTTGCACCAGGGATGGGGAGAGACCCAGTACTTC.

A few counts support this clonotype. This rearrangement joins TRBV5-1 to TRBJ2-7; D ambiguous. CDR3 length: 14 amino acids. The V and J ends lost 2 bases and 1 base respectively, with 10 bases between them. CDR1 SGHRS and CDR2 YFSETQ come from the germline V gene. The CDR3 spells CASSFETASYEQYF. CDR3 in DNA: TGCGCCAGCAGCTTTGAGACGGCTTCCTACGAGCAGTACTTC.

This clonotype was recorded many times. The chain carries TRBV11-2 and TRBJ2-2; 10 bases match TRBD2. V lost 4 bases, J lost 2 bases, and 13 bases stayed unmatched. This CDR3 contains 19 residues. Germline V gives CDR1 SGHAT, CDR2 FQNNGV. DNA of the CDR3: TGTGCCAGCAGCTCAAAGACTTCAGCGGGAGGGCCTAACACCGGGGAGCTGTTTTTT. Amino acid sequence: CASSSKTSAGGPNTGELFF. Drawing the rest from reference TRBV11-2 and TRBJ2-2, the complete variable domain is EAGVAQSPRYKIIEKRQSVAFWCNPISGHATLYWYQQILGQGPKLLIQFQNNGVVDDSQLPKDRFSAERLKGVDSTLKIQPAKLEDSAVYLCASSSKTSAGGPNTGELFFGEGSRLTVL.

This clonotype was seen repeatedly, ten times or more. V is TRBV12-3 or TRBV12-4 and J is TRBJ2-2, with D perhaps matching TRBD1 (5 bases). The CDR3 runs to 14 residues. V was pared by 1 base and J by 6 bases, with 9 bases between. This chain's CDR3 is CASSLEQDPGELFF. The CDR3 DNA is TGTGCCAGCAGTTTAGAACAGGATCCCGGGGAGCTGTTTTTT.

This chain joins TRBV2 and TRBJ2-5; D may correspond to TRBD1 or TRBD2 (5 bases each). Germline V gives CDR1 SNHLY, CDR2 FYNNEI. The V end was cut by 5 bases, the J end by 4 bases, with 17 bases between. This CDR3 region has 15 residues. CDR3 nucleotide sequence: TGTGCCAGCAGTCTCGGGACCCCCGTGGGAGAGACCCAGTACTTC. Translating it yields CASSLGTPVGETQYF. Using reference TRBV2 and TRBJ2-5 for the parts outside the CDR3, the full variable domain is EPEVTQTPSHQVTQMGQEVILRCVPISNHLYFYWYRQILGQKVEFLVSFYNNEISEKSEIFDDQFSVERPDGSNFTLKIRSTKLEDSAMYFCASSLGTPVGETQYFGPGTRLLVL.

The chain is built from TRBV7-2 and TRBJ2-7; D gene ambiguous. The CDR3 runs to 15 residues. V lost 5 bases, J lost 0 bases, and 14 bases lay in between. Per germline, CDR1 SGHTA and CDR2 FQGNSA. This chain's CDR3 is CASSPRAVASYEQYF. CDR3 in DNA: TGTGCCAGCAGCCCCCGGGCGGTGGCCTCCTACGAGCAGTACTTC.

The rearrangement uses TRBV15 and TRBJ2-3; D ambiguous. The germline gives CDR1 LNHNV, CDR2 YYDKDF (reference sequence). The CDR3 is 16 residues long. The V and J ends lost 0 bases and 3 bases respectively, with 13 bases between them. CDR3 nucleotide sequence: TGTGCCACCAGCAGAGATTTTGGATTCGGGACAGATACGCAGTATTTT. This gives the protein CATSRDFGFGTDTQYF.

The genes are TRBV6-5 and TRBJ2-5; 12 bases map to TRBD2. J gave up 5 bases and V 0 bases, and 4 bases lay outside the gene matches. This CDR3 has 16 residues. Germline CDR1 is MNHEY and CDR2 is SVGAGI. The CDR3 DNA reads TGTGCCAGCAGTTACTCCGGGACTAGCGGGTTTGAGACCCAGTACTTC. Protein product: CASSYSGTSGFETQYF.

In its sample, this clonotype was seen many times. The genes are TRBV20-1 and TRBJ2-5; 8 bases align to TRBD2. Germline loops: CDR1 DFQATT, CDR2 SNEGSKA (reference sequence). V was clipped by 4 bases and J by 3 bases; unmatched bases: 4. This CDR3 comprises 13 residues. The CDR3: CSATRTSKETQYF. As DNA, the CDR3 is TGCAGTGCTACCCGGACTAGCAAAGAGACCCAGTACTTC.

V and J are TRBV10-3 and TRBJ2-5; TRBD2 is a possible D gene (5 bases). CDR1 ENHRY and CDR2 SYGVKD come from the germline V gene. The V end lost 10 bases, the J end lost 3 bases, and 30 bases lay between the germline ends. CDR3 length equals 18 residues. DNA of the CDR3: TGTGCCACCAACCGGGAAACGGAACCCGGCACCCAAAAAGAGACCCAGTACTTC. The encoded protein is CATNRETEPGTQKETQYF.

The sample holds a few counts of this clonotype. The chain uses TRBV5-1 and TRBJ2-5, with 7 bases identical to TRBD1. Trimming removed 4 bases from V and 2 bases from J; junction bases left unmatched: 8. This CDR3 is 15 amino acids long. The germline CDR1 and CDR2 sequences are SGHRS and YFSETQ. CDR3 DNA sequence: TGCGCCAGCAGCAAGTACGACAGGGAACAAGAGACCCAGTACTTC. This gives the protein CASSKYDREQETQYF. Using reference TRBV5-1 and TRBJ2-5 for the parts outside the CDR3, the full variable domain is KAGVTQTPRYLIKTRGQQVTLSCSPISGHRSVSWYQQTPGQGLQFLFEYFSETQRNKGNFPGRFSGRQFSNSRSEMNVSTLELGDSALYLCASSKYDREQETQYFGPGTRLLVL.

This clonotype was detected many times. The chain is built from TRBV29-1 and TRBJ2-1, with 15 bases aligning to TRBD2. The germline V gene encodes CDR1 SQVTM and CDR2 ANQGSEA. The V and J ends lost 3 bases and 9 bases, in that order; junction bases with no gene match: 6. There are 15 residues in the CDR3. The chain's CDR3 is CSVDSRTSGRGEQFF. The CDR3 DNA follows: TGCAGCGTTGATTCCAGGACTAGCGGGAGGGGTGAGCAGTTCTTC.

The sample holds many counts of this clonotype. The CDR3: CATSDPGRPASTDTQYF. The CDR3 DNA is TGTGCCACCAGTGACCCCGGAAGGCCAGCTAGCACAGATACGCAGTATTTT. The chain couples TRBV24-1 to TRBJ2-3; D gene uncertain. Germline CDR1 KGHDR, CDR2 SFDVKD. The length of the CDR3 is 17 residues. The V end lost 4 bases, the J end lost 0 bases, and 16 bases lay between the germline ends.

The V call is TRBV27, the J call TRBJ2-7; 7 bases fit TRBD2. After removal of 3 bases from V and 3 bases from J, the junction contained 8 bases not matched to a gene. Germline loops: CDR1 MNHEY, CDR2 SMNVEV (reference sequence). CDR3 length equals 15 residues. The DNA of the CDR3 is TGTGCCAGCAGTTTGTCCCTAGCGGAGATCTACGAGCAGTACGTC. It is translated as CASSLSLAEIYEQYV.

Ten or more counts support this clonotype. V is TRBV7-9 and J is TRBJ2-1, with 7 bases matching TRBD2. Germline V CDR1 and CDR2: SEHNR, FQNEAQ (reference sequence). The CDR3 sequence is 16 residues long. The ends lost 5 bases at V and 1 base at J; junction bases unmatched: 8. This CDR3 is CASSTFPGGSYNEQFF. The CDR3 nucleotides are TGTGCCAGCAGCACCTTTCCGGGAGGTTCCTACAATGAGCAGTTCTTC.

This clonotype has ten or more counts. This chain links TRBV29-1 with TRBJ2-1, with D perhaps TRBD1 (6 bases). The germline V gene encodes CDR1 SQVTM and CDR2 ANQGSEA. Deletions cut 0 bases from V and 6 bases from J, with 15 bases between. The CDR3 consists of 15 residues. The CDR3 here is CSVEDTGLRRNEQFF. For the CDR3, the DNA is TGCAGCGTTGAAGATACAGGGCTTCGTCGCAATGAGCAGTTCTTC.